These 13 T cell receptor beta chains share one sample of origin, sequenced in a study of neoadjuvant nivolumab and ipilimumab in lung cancer. Generated by immunoSEQ multiplex PCR, the TCRdb table keeps only in-frame clones and is missing some. In the table there are 40,000 to 60,000 clones, around 89% of which are singletons. Material: blood, obtained before neoadjuvant nivolumab, alone or with ipilimumab. The receptors originated from an adult with non-small cell lung cancer. Some clones in this sample may be carry-over from other donors' samples.

This clone was seen just once. The V and J genes are TRBV14 and TRBJ2-7; TRBD2 matches 7 bases. The trim removed 4 bases at V and 4 bases at J, leaving 4 bases unmatched. The CDR3 covers 13 residues. Germline V lookup: CDR1 SGHDN, CDR2 FVKESK. The CDR3 loop reads CASSPTGGYEQYF. The CDR3 DNA is TGTGCCAGCAGCCCCACCGGGGGGTACGAGCAGTACTTC. The full variable domain, rest sourced from reference TRBV14 and TRBJ2-7, is EAGVTQFPSHSVIEKGQTVTLRCDPISGHDNLYWYRRVMGKEIKFLLHFVKESKQDESGMPNNRFLAERTGGTYSTLKVQPAELEDSGVYFCASSPTGGYEQYFGPGTRLTVT.

In DNA, the CDR3 is TGTGCCAGCAGCGTAGCCGGGACAGGAACCGGGGAGCTGTTTTTT. Protein sequence: CASSVAGTGTGELFF. The gene calls are TRBV9 and TRBJ2-2; 8 bases are a match to TRBD1. Germline V CDR1 and CDR2: SGDLS, YYNGEE. Trimming cost V 0 bases and J 5 bases; bases outside gene matches: 3. The CDR3 is 15 residues long.

The chain couples TRBV7-9 to TRBJ2-1, with no clear D. V dropped 1 base and J dropped 6 bases, with 7 bases sitting between them. This CDR3 has 13 residues. Looked up from germline, CDR1 is SEHNR and CDR2 is FQNEAQ (reference sequence). The CDR3 here is CASSLGTSNEQFF. For the CDR3, the DNA is TGTGCCAGCAGCTTAGGCACGTCCAATGAGCAGTTCTTC.

This chain joins TRBV10-2 and TRBJ2-7; D gene uncertain. With 3 bases removed from V and 7 bases from J, the gap between germline ends came to 7 bases. Germline V gene sequence: CDR1 WSHSY, CDR2 SAAADI. This CDR3 contains 11 residues. CDR3 amino acids: CASSEMREQYF. DNA of the CDR3: TGCGCCAGCAGTGAAATGAGAGAGCAGTACTTC.

This clone has a single count. The rearrangement uses TRBV2 and TRBJ1-5, with 9 bases that match TRBD1. The CDR3 is 16 amino acids. V lost 4 bases and J lost 0; bases outside the gene matches: 4. The germline V gene has CDR1 SNHLY and CDR2 FYNNEI. The CDR3 DNA follows: TGTGCCAGCAGTGCCAGGACAGGGGCTAGCAATCAGCCCCAGCATTTT. Its translation is CASSARTGASNQPQHF.

The chain employs TRBV29-1 and TRBJ2-7, with 7 bases matching TRBD1. The germline V gene encodes CDR1 SQVTM and CDR2 ANQGSEA. The CDR3 is 12 residues long. With 6 bases clipped from V and 2 bases from J, the junction kept 4 bases outside the gene matches. The CDR3 protein is CSVRDSPYEQYF. The CDR3 DNA sequence: TGCAGCGTGAGGGACAGCCCCTACGAGCAGTACTTC.

This sequence joins TRBV29-1 and TRBJ2-7; D is possibly TRBD1 (5 bases). V was clipped by 6 bases and J by 9 bases, with 15 bases between them. Germline V lookup: CDR1 SQVTM, CDR2 ANQGSEA. The CDR3 sequence is 11 residues long. CDR3 sequence: CSVTQGIRQYF. Written as DNA, the CDR3 is TGCAGCGTGACCCAGGGAATTAGGCAGTACTTC.

This chain uses TRBV15 with TRBJ2-4, with D perhaps matching TRBD1 (6 bases). The CDR3 has 14 residues. The germline CDR1 and CDR2 sequences are LNHNV and YYDKDF (reference sequence). V lost 2 bases, J lost 8 bases, and 13 bases lay in between. The CDR3 loop is CATSRTGYQDIQYF. In DNA, the CDR3 is TGTGCCACCAGCAGAACAGGGTATCAGGACATTCAGTACTTC.

The rearrangement uses TRBV14 and TRBJ2-1, with TRBD2 identical over 7 bases. This CDR3 is built from 14 residues. V dropped 2 bases and J dropped 10; count of bases not matched to a gene: 8. The germline CDR1 and CDR2 sequences are SGHDN and FVKESK. CDR3 sequence: CASSQRTRVLEQFF. For the CDR3, the DNA is TGTGCCAGCAGCCAAAGGACTAGGGTGTTAGAGCAGTTCTTC. The whole variable domain, remainder taken from reference TRBV14 and TRBJ2-1, is EAGVTQFPSHSVIEKGQTVTLRCDPISGHDNLYWYRRVMGKEIKFLLHFVKESKQDESGMPNNRFLAERTGGTYSTLKVQPAELEDSGVYFCASSQRTRVLEQFFGPGTRLTVL.

This chain joins TRBV29-1 and TRBJ2-7; D not certain. This CDR3 has 14 amino acids. The V and J ends lost 1 base and 9 bases respectively, with 19 bases between them. Looked up from germline, CDR1 is SQVTM and CDR2 is ANQGSEA. The CDR3 loop is CSVEGGSERYGQYF. The DNA for the CDR3 is TGCAGCGTTGAAGGAGGCTCAGAAAGGTATGGGCAGTACTTC.

The chain carries TRBV7-9 and TRBJ1-4; D unresolved. Trimming took off 8 bases at V and 3 bases at J, with 19 bases between the two ends. This CDR3 contains 16 residues. The germline gives CDR1 SEHNR, CDR2 FQNEAQ (reference sequence). CDR3 protein: CASVRAGRAPNEKLFF. CDR3 bases: TGTGCCAGCGTACGGGCCGGCCGTGCCCCTAATGAAAAACTGTTTTTT.

This clone has just a few counts. V usage is TRBV5-1 and J usage is TRBJ2-4, with D possibly called TRBD1 or TRBD2 (5 bases each). Trimming took 4 bases from V and 13 from J, leaving 12 bases between them. The CDR3 has 11 residues. Germline CDR1 and CDR2: SGHRS and YFSETQ. CDR3 nucleotide sequence: TGCGCCAGCAGCATGGGACCCCTACAGTACTTC. It specifies CASSMGPLQYF.

The genes are TRBV10-2 and TRBJ2-7, with 9 bases matching TRBD2. Germline CDR1 and CDR2: WSHSY and SAAADI. J gave up 2 bases and V 3 bases, and 8 bases lay outside the gene matches. The CDR3 consists of 16 residues. Written as DNA, the CDR3 is TGCGCCAGCAGTGATAAGCTAGCGGGACCTACCTACGAGCAGTACTTC. Amino acid sequence: CASSDKLAGPTYEQYF.